Below, 21 T cell receptor beta chains from the same sample are listed, as sequenced in a study of T cell responses to AZD1222 COVID-19 vaccine. Some clones are missing from TCRdb's copy, which holds only in-frame ones; the method was immunoSEQ multiplex PCR. The data contain approximately 140,000 clones, about 87% of them seen just once; the ten biggest clones take up about 14%. The source material was peripheral blood, sampled on day 0 of AZD1222 vaccination. The source of these receptors is an adult in good health.

This clone was picked up one time. This chain uses TRBV6-5 with TRBJ2-7; 10 bases are a match to TRBD1. The length of the CDR3 is 15 residues. Germline V gives CDR1 MNHEY, CDR2 SVGAGI. V shed 6 bases, J shed 2 bases, and the junction held 7 bases outside the gene matches. In DNA form, the CDR3 reads TGTGCCAGCAGACCCGACAGGGGGCGTACCTACGAGCAGTACTTC. Residues: CASRPDRGRTYEQYF.

V usage is TRBV30 and J usage is TRBJ1-5, with a weak D call TRBD1 (6 bases). The CDR3 length is 18 residues. Germline values: CDR1 GTSNPN, CDR2 SVGIG (reference sequence). V gave up 1 base and J gave up 5 bases, with 24 bases separating them. CDR3 DNA: TGTGCCTGGAGTGGGCCGGGACGCCAAGGGGGTAGTCATCAGCCCCAGCATTTT. This translates into CAWSGPGRQGGSHQPQHF.

The genes are TRBV7-9 and TRBJ2-5; tentatively, D is TRBD1 (6 bases). In germline, CDR1 is SEHNR, CDR2 FQNEAQ (reference sequence). V was pared by 3 bases and J by 3 bases, with 11 bases between. This CDR3 spans 14 amino acids. The CDR3 sequence: CASSFRGVEETQYF. For the CDR3, the DNA is TGTGCCAGCAGCTTCAGGGGTGTGGAAGAGACCCAGTACTTC.

V is TRBV24-1 and J is TRBJ1-2, with D possibly TRBD1 on 5 matching bases. The CDR3 loop spans 14 amino acids. V lost 4 bases, J lost 4 bases, and 12 bases lay in between. Germline V lookup: CDR1 KGHDR, CDR2 SFDVKD. CDR3 DNA sequence: TGTGCCACCAGTGACTCGGAGGGGCTCTATGGCTACACCTTC. It codes for CATSDSEGLYGYTF.

V and J are TRBV14 and TRBJ1-3, with a tentative D call TRBD1 (5 bases). V was pared by 5 bases and J by 0 bases, with 14 bases between. There are 16 residues in the CDR3. Germline-derived CDR1 and CDR2 are SGHDN and FVKESK. The CDR3 DNA is TGTGCCAGCAGCTCCATTACAGGTTACTCTGGAAACACCATATATTTT. It yields the protein CASSSITGYSGNTIYF.

The rearrangement uses TRBV9 and TRBJ1-5; D not resolved. Germline V gene data show CDR1 as SGDLS and CDR2 as YYNGEE. Trimming stripped 4 bases from V and 3 bases from J, with 11 bases between. The CDR3 covers 14 residues. CDR3: CASSPGLPNQPQHF. CDR3 DNA: TGTGCCAGCAGCCCGGGCCTTCCCAATCAGCCCCAGCATTTT.

This clone has a single count. V is TRBV19 and J is TRBJ2-3, with 10 bases lining up with TRBD2. The V segment lost 5 bases and the J segment 5 bases; nucleotides outside the gene matches: 4. The length of the CDR3 is 14 residues. The germline V gene encodes CDR1 LNHDA and CDR2 SQIVND (reference sequence). CDR3 amino acids: CASSPGTSEDTQYF. DNA for the CDR3: TGTGCCAGTAGTCCCGGGACTAGCGAAGATACGCAGTATTTT.

The chain recombines TRBV29-1 with TRBJ1-2; 8 bases are a match to TRBD1. Germline CDR1 is SQVTM and CDR2 is ANQGSEA. V was clipped by 8 bases and J by 4 bases; unmatched bases: 9. The CDR3 totals 13 residues. The CDR3 region is CSIFQGAGYGYTF. The CDR3 nucleotides are TGCAGCATATTCCAGGGGGCTGGCTATGGCTACACCTTC.

A single count supports this clone. The genes are TRBV4-2 and TRBJ2-5, with a possible D match to TRBD2 (6 bases). V lost 4 bases, J lost 3 bases, and 12 bases lay in between. CDR1 is LGHNA and CDR2 is YNFKEQ in the germline V gene. The CDR3 sequence is 14 residues long. This CDR3 is CASSLPGGKETQYF. CDR3 nucleotides: TGTGCCAGCAGCCTCCCTGGGGGGAAAGAGACCCAGTACTTC.

This chain links TRBV28 with TRBJ1-2; 7 positions agree with TRBD1. Per germline, CDR1 MDHEN and CDR2 SYDVKM. This CDR3 has 12 residues. J lost 3 bases, V lost 6 bases, and 1 base had no gene match. The CDR3 DNA follows: TGTGCCAGCAGACAGGGGTACTATGGCTACACCTTC. Translated, it gives CASRQGYYGYTF.

V usage is TRBV5-1 and J usage is TRBJ2-5; D call uncertain. This CDR3 is 13 amino acids long. Trimming stripped 1 base from V and 3 bases from J, with 7 bases between. CDR1 SGHRS and CDR2 YFSETQ come from the germline V gene. As DNA, the CDR3 is TGCGCCAGCAGCTTGCAGGCAGAAGAGACCCAGTACTTC. Its translation is CASSLQAEETQYF.

This sequence joins TRBV6-6 and TRBJ1-2, with D tentatively TRBD1 (5 bases). Per germline, CDR1 MNHNY and CDR2 SVGAGI (reference sequence). V was clipped by 4 bases and J by 10 bases, with 25 bases between them. The CDR3 covers 16 residues. CDR3 amino acids: CASSSGAESLGLFYTF. The CDR3 DNA is TGTGCCAGCAGTTCCGGGGCCGAATCCTTGGGCCTCTTCTACACCTTC.

The V gene is TRBV6-6, the J gene TRBJ2-3; no clear D. The CDR3 is 14 residues long. V was shortened by 6 bases and J by 2 bases, with 12 bases between the two germline ends. CDR1 MNHNY and CDR2 SVGAGI come from the germline V gene (reference sequence). The CDR3 reads CASSPAAVTDTQYF. The CDR3 DNA reads TGTGCCAGCAGCCCCGCGGCAGTCACAGATACGCAGTATTTT.

This chain connects TRBV15 to TRBJ2-7, with TRBD2 identical over 11 bases. The CDR3 runs to 18 residues. Trimming removed 3 bases from V and 6 bases from J; junction bases left unmatched: 16. Germline-derived CDR1 and CDR2 are LNHNV and YYDKDF (reference sequence). CDR3 nucleotides: TGTGCCACCAGCAGGGGTAGCGGGGGGGCCCTTAGTACGAGCGAGCAGTACTTC. This translates into CATSRGSGGALSTSEQYF. Filled out from reference TRBV15 and TRBJ2-7, the complete variable domain reads DAMVIQNPRYQVTQFGKPVTLSCSQTLNHNVMYWYQQKSSQAPKLLFHYYDKDFNNEADTPDNFQSRRPNTSFCFLDIRSPGLGDTAMYLCATSRGSGGALSTSEQYFGPGTRLTVT.

This chain links TRBV30 with TRBJ1-6; 7 nucleotides line up with TRBD1. The CDR3 consists of 17 residues. Germline trimming cut 3 bases from V and 7 bases from J; bases unmatched to any gene: 15. The germline V gene encodes CDR1 GTSNPN and CDR2 SVGIG (reference sequence). The chain's CDR3 is CAWRANDRVRRNSPLHF. In DNA, the CDR3 is TGTGCCTGGAGGGCAAACGACAGGGTTCGTCGGAATTCACCCCTCCACTTT.

V usage is TRBV11-2 and J usage is TRBJ2-1; the D gene is possibly TRBD1 (5 bases). Per the germline V gene, CDR1 is SGHAT and CDR2 is FQNNGV. The CDR3 covers 13 residues. V lost 4 bases, J lost 7 bases, and 11 bases lay in between. CDR3 protein: CASSSGPRNEQFF. DNA of the CDR3: TGTGCCAGCAGCTCAGGGCCGCGGAATGAGCAGTTCTTC.

The rearrangement uses TRBV5-1 and TRBJ1-1; possible D gene TRBD1, 5 bases. From germline, CDR1 is SGHRS and CDR2 YFSETQ. Trimming removed 5 bases from V and 0 bases from J, with 8 bases in between. This CDR3 has 13 amino acids. CDR3 sequence reads: CASRQDLNTEAFF. The CDR3 nucleotides read TGCGCCAGCAGACAGGATTTGAACACTGAAGCTTTCTTT.

The chain joins TRBV3-1 (or the pseudogene TRBV3-2) to TRBJ1-1, with a tentative D call TRBD1 (5 bases). Germline CDR1 LGHDT, CDR2 YNNKEL (reference sequence). This CDR3 contains 13 residues. V lost 1 base and J lost 6, with 9 bases in between. The CDR3 sequence is CASSQGGVPEAFF. The CDR3, as DNA: TGTGCCAGCAGCCAAGGAGGGGTACCTGAAGCTTTCTTT.

The rearrangement joins TRBV10-1 to TRBJ1-1, with 12 bases identical to TRBD1. The CDR3 consists of 17 residues. Trimming removed 7 bases from V and 2 bases from J; junction bases left unmatched: 11. CDR1 is WNHNN, CDR2 SYGVQD, per germline (reference sequence). CDR3 sequence (DNA): TGCGCCAGCATCTACCGGGACAGGGGGCTGATTAACACTGAAGCTTTCTTT. Translating it yields CASIYRDRGLINTEAFF.

With respect to this clone: An end of the junction does not agree with germline; a read error may underlie this. The V call is TRBV2, the J call TRBJ2-1; no clear D. The CDR3 extends over 15 amino acids. CDR1 SNHLY and CDR2 FYNNEI come from the germline V gene. The CDR3 DNA sequence: TGTGCCAGCACTGAAGGGTCTAGCTCCTACAATGAGCAGTTCTTC. Translated, it gives CASTEGSSSYNEQFF. The whole variable domain, remainder taken from reference TRBV2 and TRBJ2-1, is EPEVTQTPSHQVTQMGQEVILRCVPISNHLYFYWYRQILGQKVEFLVSFYNNEISEKSEIFDDQFSVERPDGSNFTLKIRSTKLEDSAMYFCASTEGSSSYNEQFFGPGTRLTVL.

The chain uses TRBV5-8 and TRBJ1-6; D not resolved. The germline V gene has CDR1 SGHTS and CDR2 YDEGEE. The V end was cut by 0 bases, the J end by 7 bases, with 5 bases between. CDR3 length: 13 residues. The CDR3 DNA sequence: TGTGCCAGCAGCTTGGTAGGGAATTCACCCCTCCACTTT. Protein: CASSLVGNSPLHF.